This TCR beta chain derives from a study of blood T cell repertoires in COVID-19. Study in general: Some COVID-19 samples were acute and others convalescent; all came from the United States, Italy and Spain.

In the source study's methods: Amplification with reference gene primers provided the estimates of nucleated cell counts. Sequencing was performed with immunoSEQ multiplex PCR; in TCRdb, only in-frame clones are kept and a portion is missing. V, J and clone size are those of that table, while D and trimming were read from the DNA. The top ten hold about 9% of the sample, which has 140,000 or so clones, around 77% seen once. Germline V lookup: CDR1 KGHSH, CDR2 LQKENI. The CDR3 runs to 12 residues. Trimming removed 0 bases at V and 10 bases at J, with 7 bases between. The sequence was collected from a man aged 45 to 65 with active or convalescent COVID-19. The sequencing sample was made of peripheral blood. The chain joins TRBV18 to TRBJ2-1, with D perhaps matching TRBD2 (5 bases). CDR3 sequence: CASSPPLGEQFF. CDR3 nucleotide sequence: TGTGCCAGCTCACCACCACTAGGCGAGCAGTTCTTC.